A selection of T cell receptor beta chains follows, all from one sample in a study of vaccination and CD4 T cells after COVID-19. TCRdb reprocessed the PCR reads via MiXCR and lists one record per CDR3 protein. This table holds almost 20,000 distinct CDR3 sequences, about 40% found once. For these TCRs, the target antigens are not known. Specimen: CD4+ T cells from blood, cultured in vitro, collected before SARS-CoV-2 vaccination. The receptor source for this set is a human donor who received a COVID-19 vaccine. CDR3s include the opening cysteine and the closing phenylalanine or tryptophan. D genes are given only for firm matches. Clone size is not always given. Where it is, it says once, few, many or a class for expanded clones.

clone size: few; J gene: TRBJ1-6; D gene: TRBD1; V gene: TRBV12-3/TRBV12-4; CDR3 protein: CASSLGQGRSPLHF; CDR3 DNA: TGTGCCAGCAGTTTAGGACAGGGTCGATCACCCCTCCACTTT
clone size: few; J gene: TRBJ1-6; D gene: TRBD1; V gene: TRBV20-1; CDR3 protein: CSAREPTGSGNSPLHF; CDR3 DNA: TGCAGTGCTAGAGAACCGACAGGGTCTGGAAATTCACCCCTCCACTTT
clone size: .; J gene: TRBJ2-5; D gene: TRBD2; V gene: TRBV5-4; CDR3 protein: CASSRGTSGWYQETQYF; CDR3 DNA: TGTGCCAGCAGTCGTGGGACTAGCGGATGGTACCAAGAGACCCAGTACTTC
clone size: .; J gene: TRBJ2-5; D gene: .; V gene: TRBV27; CDR3 protein: CASSLSRGRETQYF; CDR3 DNA: TGTGCCAGCAGTTTATCCCGGGGGCGGGAGACCCAGTACTTC
clone size: .; J gene: TRBJ1-4; D gene: TRBD1; V gene: TRBV20-1; CDR3 protein: CSARDRPGEEKLFF; CDR3 DNA: TGCAGTGCTAGGGACAGGCCAGGGGAGGAAAAACTGTTTTTT
clone size: .; J gene: TRBJ1-2; D gene: .; V gene: TRBV19; CDR3 protein: CASTQGGEPGDYGYTF; CDR3 DNA: TGTGCCAGTACCCAAGGCGGGGAGCCGGGGGACTATGGCTACACCTTC
clone size: .; J gene: TRBJ2-5; D gene: .; V gene: TRBV15; CDR3 protein: CATSRGLETQYF; CDR3 DNA: TGTGCCACCAGCAGAGGTCTTGAGACCCAGTACTTC
clone size: .; J gene: TRBJ1-1; D gene: TRBD1; V gene: TRBV6-1; CDR3 protein: CASRAGTGKVNTEAFF; CDR3 DNA: TGTGCCAGCAGGGCCGGGACAGGGAAGGTGAACACTGAAGCTTTCTTT
clone size: .; J gene: TRBJ2-1; D gene: .; V gene: TRBV7-2; CDR3 protein: CASSLGLHDEQFF; CDR3 DNA: TGTGCCAGCAGCTTAGGACTCCATGATGAGCAGTTCTTC
clone size: .; J gene: TRBJ2-5; D gene: .; V gene: TRBV24-1; CDR3 protein: CATSAKQGWGETQYF; CDR3 DNA: TGTGCCACCAGTGCTAAACAGGGATGGGGAGAGACCCAGTACTTC
clone size: few; J gene: TRBJ1-5; D gene: .; V gene: TRBV7-8; CDR3 protein: CASSDPWYSNQPQHF; CDR3 DNA: TGTGCCAGCAGCGATCCCTGGTATAGCAATCAGCCCCAGCATTTT
clone size: .; J gene: TRBJ1-1; D gene: .; V gene: TRBV15; CDR3 protein: CATSADRTENTEAFF; CDR3 DNA: TGTGCCACCAGCGCCGACCGGACAGAGAACACTGAAGCTTTCTTT
clone size: .; J gene: TRBJ1-2; D gene: .; V gene: TRBV4-1; CDR3 protein: CASSHPDRNKPGYTF; CDR3 DNA: TGCGCCAGCAGCCACCCGGACAGAAACAAGCCTGGCTACACCTTC
clone size: few; J gene: TRBJ1-5; D gene: .; V gene: TRBV12-5; CDR3 protein: CASGLVSADRTNQPQHF; CDR3 DNA: TGTGCTAGTGGTTTGGTGTCGGCGGACAGAACCAATCAGCCCCAGCATTTT
clone size: few; J gene: TRBJ2-5; D gene: .; V gene: TRBV6-1; CDR3 protein: CASSGEVGETQYF; CDR3 DNA: TGTGCCAGCAGTGGGGAGGTAGGAGAGACCCAGTACTTC
clone size: .; J gene: TRBJ1-2; D gene: .; V gene: TRBV19; CDR3 protein: CATNNYGYTF; CDR3 DNA: TGTGCCACAAATAACTATGGCTACACCTTC
clone size: .; J gene: TRBJ2-5; D gene: .; V gene: TRBV7-3; CDR3 protein: CASSLDRETQYF; CDR3 DNA: TGTGCCAGCAGCTTGGACAGAGAGACCCAGTACTTC
clone size: .; J gene: TRBJ1-2; D gene: .; V gene: TRBV7-9; CDR3 protein: CASSLGNGYTF; CDR3 DNA: TGTGCCAGCAGCTTAGGGAATGGCTACACCTTC
clone size: .; J gene: TRBJ2-3; D gene: TRBD2; V gene: TRBV12-3/TRBV12-4; CDR3 protein: CASSLRWGAGTTSTDTQYF; CDR3 DNA: TGTGCCAGCAGTTTAAGGTGGGGAGCCGGGACTACTAGCACAGATACGCAGTATTTT
clone size: .; J gene: TRBJ1-6; D gene: .; V gene: TRBV21-1; CDR3 protein: CASSLTSRQGWVNSPLHF; CDR3 DNA: TGTGCCAGCAGCCTAACCTCAAGACAGGGGTGGGTTAATTCACCCCTCCACTTT
clone size: few; J gene: TRBJ1-1; D gene: TRBD1; V gene: TRBV6-5; CDR3 protein: CASSLTQGVVNTEAFF; CDR3 DNA: TGTGCCAGCAGTTTGACCCAGGGGGTGGTGAACACTGAAGCTTTCTTT
clone size: few; J gene: TRBJ2-7; D gene: .; V gene: TRBV2; CDR3 protein: CASSPTVYEQYF; CDR3 DNA: TGTGCCAGCAGTCCAACAGTTTACGAGCAGTACTTC
clone size: .; J gene: TRBJ2-7; D gene: .; V gene: TRBV3-1; CDR3 protein: CASSGVRGSYEQYF; CDR3 DNA: TGTGCCAGCAGCGGAGTCAGGGGTTCCTACGAGCAGTACTTC
clone size: .; J gene: TRBJ2-5; D gene: TRBD2; V gene: TRBV18; CDR3 protein: CASSRGIAGGPGETQYF; CDR3 DNA: TGTGCCAGCTCACGAGGGATAGCGGGGGGCCCGGGAGAGACCCAGTACTTC
clone size: once; J gene: TRBJ2-5; D gene: TRBD1; V gene: TRBV20-1; CDR3 protein: CSARSNTGVGETQYF; CDR3 DNA: TGCAGTGCTAGATCCAATACAGGGGTGGGCGAGACCCAGTACTTC
clone size: .; J gene: TRBJ1-1; D gene: .; V gene: TRBV2; CDR3 protein: CASSVLRGRRDEAFF; CDR3 DNA: TGTGCCAGCAGTGTGTTGAGGGGAAGAAGAGACGAAGCTTTCTTT
clone size: .; J gene: TRBJ1-1; D gene: .; V gene: TRBV6-4; CDR3 protein: CASKIPVRGDRRNTEAFF; CDR3 DNA: TGTGCCAGCAAGATCCCGGTTAGAGGCGACAGGAGAAACACTGAAGCTTTCTTT
clone size: .; J gene: TRBJ2-5; D gene: .; V gene: TRBV18; CDR3 protein: CASSLLGAETQYF; CDR3 DNA: TGTGCTAGCTCACTACTGGGGGCAGAGACCCAGTACTTC
clone size: .; J gene: TRBJ2-7; D gene: .; V gene: TRBV2; CDR3 protein: CASRRHPGTETYEQYF; CDR3 DNA: TGTGCCAGCCGACGCCATCCCGGGACTGAGACCTACGAGCAGTACTTC
clone size: .; J gene: TRBJ2-5; D gene: .; V gene: TRBV11-3; CDR3 protein: CASNERQDMPWETQYF; CDR3 DNA: TGTGCCAGCAACGAGAGACAGGACATGCCATGGGAGACCCAGTACTTC
clone size: .; J gene: TRBJ2-3; D gene: TRBD2; V gene: TRBV7-2; CDR3 protein: CASSPTGQRGGVNTQYF; CDR3 DNA: TGTGCCAGCAGCCCAACAGGCCAGCGGGGGGGCGTGAATACGCAGTATTTT
clone size: .; J gene: TRBJ2-7; D gene: .; V gene: TRBV7-9; CDR3 protein: CASSNRDEQYF; CDR3 DNA: TGTGCCAGCAGCAACAGGGACGAGCAGTACTTC
clone size: .; J gene: TRBJ2-3; D gene: TRBD1; V gene: TRBV10-3; CDR3 protein: CAISQEGQATDTQYF; CDR3 DNA: TGTGCCATCAGCCAAGAGGGACAGGCCACAGATACGCAGTATTTT
clone size: .; J gene: TRBJ1-2; D gene: TRBD1; V gene: TRBV6-1; CDR3 protein: CASSSRQGGNYGYTF; CDR3 DNA: TGTGCCAGCAGTAGCCGCCAGGGGGGGAACTATGGCTACACCTTC
clone size: .; J gene: TRBJ2-1; D gene: TRBD2; V gene: TRBV6-5; CDR3 protein: CASSYSIGLGGGNEQFF; CDR3 DNA: TGTGCCAGCAGTTACTCCATAGGACTAGGCGGAGGCAATGAGCAGTTCTTC
clone size: .; J gene: TRBJ2-2; D gene: .; V gene: TRBV7-3; CDR3 protein: CASSSNTGELFF; CDR3 DNA: TGTGCCAGCAGCTCGAACACCGGGGAGCTGTTTTTT
clone size: .; J gene: TRBJ1-5; D gene: .; V gene: TRBV20-1; CDR3 protein: CSARLGDQPQHF; CDR3 DNA: TGCAGTGCTAGGTTGGGAGATCAGCCCCAGCATTTT
clone size: .; J gene: TRBJ2-5; D gene: .; V gene: TRBV5-5; CDR3 protein: CASSLAETQYF; CDR3 DNA: TGTGCCAGCAGCTTGGCAGAGACCCAGTACTTC
clone size: .; J gene: TRBJ2-5; D gene: .; V gene: TRBV7-6; CDR3 protein: CASTALATAGEETQYF; CDR3 DNA: TGTGCCAGCACTGCTCTCGCCACGGCAGGGGAGGAGACCCAGTACTTC
clone size: .; J gene: TRBJ2-7; D gene: TRBD2; V gene: TRBV11-2; CDR3 protein: CASSLDPSGGGRTYEQYF; CDR3 DNA: TGTGCCAGCAGCTTAGATCCTTCTGGGGGGGGAAGAACCTACGAGCAGTACTTC
clone size: .; J gene: TRBJ1-1; D gene: .; V gene: TRBV5-1; CDR3 protein: CASSLLQDTEAFF; CDR3 DNA: TGCGCCAGCAGCCTTTTACAGGACACTGAAGCTTTCTTT
clone size: few; J gene: TRBJ2-5; D gene: TRBD2; V gene: TRBV7-2; CDR3 protein: CASSVSSGGGAGETQYF; CDR3 DNA: TGTGCCAGCAGCGTTAGTAGTGGCGGGGGGGCCGGGGAGACCCAGTACTTC
clone size: few; J gene: TRBJ1-2; D gene: TRBD1; V gene: TRBV6-1; CDR3 protein: CASLEGSGTGDIYGYTF; CDR3 DNA: TGTGCCAGCCTAGAAGGGTCCGGGACAGGGGATATTTATGGCTACACCTTC
clone size: few; J gene: TRBJ2-3; D gene: TRBD1; V gene: TRBV20-1; CDR3 protein: CSARQGAGTNTQYF; CDR3 DNA: TGCAGTGCTCGTCAGGGGGCGGGCACGAATACGCAGTATTTT
clone size: .; J gene: TRBJ2-1; D gene: TRBD2; V gene: TRBV24-1; CDR3 protein: CATSDPLAGGPNEQFF; CDR3 DNA: TGTGCCACCAGTGATCCTCTAGCGGGGGGCCCCAATGAGCAGTTCTTC
clone size: once; J gene: TRBJ2-7; D gene: .; V gene: TRBV5-1; CDR3 protein: CASSLAGTGYDEQYF; CDR3 DNA: TGCGCCAGCAGCTTGGCCGGGACGGGCTACGACGAGCAGTACTTC
clone size: .; J gene: TRBJ1-3; D gene: .; V gene: TRBV6-1; CDR3 protein: CASSPGESGNTIYF; CDR3 DNA: TGTGCCAGCAGTCCGGGGGAATCTGGAAACACCATATATTTT
clone size: .; J gene: TRBJ2-1; D gene: TRBD2; V gene: TRBV6-4; CDR3 protein: CASSVTSGGAYNEQFF; CDR3 DNA: TGTGCCAGCAGTGTTACTAGCGGGGGGGCCTACAATGAGCAGTTCTTC
clone size: .; J gene: TRBJ1-1; D gene: TRBD1; V gene: TRBV6-1; CDR3 protein: CASSGPDRVTSRRTEAFF; CDR3 DNA: TGTGCCAGCAGTGGCCCGGACAGGGTGACCTCCCGGCGGACTGAAGCTTTCTTT
clone size: few; J gene: TRBJ2-1; D gene: .; V gene: TRBV21-1; CDR3 protein: CASSKASRVGSRNEQFF; CDR3 DNA: TGTGCCAGCAGCAAAGCTTCACGGGTCGGATCTAGAAATGAGCAGTTCTTC
clone size: .; J gene: TRBJ1-6; D gene: .; V gene: TRBV27; CDR3 protein: CASSFGSSYNSPLHF; CDR3 DNA: TGTGCCAGCAGTTTTGGCAGCTCCTATAATTCACCCCTCCACTTT
clone size: .; J gene: TRBJ2-3; D gene: TRBD2; V gene: TRBV30; CDR3 protein: CAWSLSGTSGGSDTQYF; CDR3 DNA: TGTGCCTGGAGTCTATCCGGGACTAGCGGGGGTTCGGATACGCAGTATTTT
clone size: few; J gene: TRBJ1-1; D gene: .; V gene: TRBV7-9; CDR3 protein: CASKGPRMGNTEAFF; CDR3 DNA: TGTGCCAGCAAGGGGCCCAGGATGGGGAACACTGAAGCTTTCTTT
clone size: medium-sized; J gene: TRBJ1-2; D gene: .; V gene: TRBV6-1; CDR3 protein: CASASKAGYGYTF; CDR3 DNA: TGTGCCAGCGCGTCTAAGGCGGGATACGGCTACACCTTC
clone size: few; J gene: TRBJ1-6; D gene: .; V gene: TRBV19; CDR3 protein: CASTYGGRGSPLHF; CDR3 DNA: TGTGCCAGTACCTACGGGGGTCGAGGATCACCCCTCCACTTT
clone size: .; J gene: TRBJ2-1; D gene: .; V gene: TRBV5-1; CDR3 protein: CASSKVNSGNYNEQFF; CDR3 DNA: TGCGCCAGCAGTAAGGTAAATAGCGGAAACTACAATGAGCAGTTCTTC
clone size: .; J gene: TRBJ2-7; D gene: TRBD2; V gene: TRBV11-3; CDR3 protein: CASSLGGGSSYEQYF; CDR3 DNA: TGTGCCAGCAGCTTAGGGGGGGGGAGCTCCTACGAGCAGTACTTC
clone size: few; J gene: TRBJ1-1; D gene: .; V gene: TRBV7-9; CDR3 protein: CASSPPGWGTEAFF; CDR3 DNA: TGTGCCAGCAGCCCCCCCGGGTGGGGGACTGAAGCTTTCTTT
clone size: .; J gene: TRBJ2-7; D gene: .; V gene: TRBV19; CDR3 protein: CASSIGQTTSYEQYF; CDR3 DNA: TGTGCCAGTAGTATTGGGCAGACAACTTCCTACGAGCAGTACTTC